The present entry profiles one T cell receptor (beta chain) with its context. The germline V gene has CDR1 ENHRY and CDR2 SYGVKD. The CDR3 consists of 14 residues. Trimming took 0 bases from V and 7 from J; bases not matched to a gene: 1. Original handling: Cell counts per sample came from amplifying reference gene primers. Method: immunoSEQ multiplex PCR; TCRdb's copy keeps in-frame clones and lacks some. Clone size and the V and J calls come from that table; the DNA yielded D and trimming. Of 140,000 to 150,000 clones in the sample, around 81% were seen once. The sample originates from a study of blood T cell repertoires in COVID-19. Overall study: From the United States, Italy and Spain came samples of acute and convalescent COVID-19. The cDNA or gDNA used as material had been derived from T cells, B-cell-depleted T cells, or PBMCs.

The receptor's source is a human donor with acute or convalescent COVID-19. The donor label of this sample is uncertain. The genes are TRBV10-3 and TRBJ2-4, with TRBD2 identical over 9 bases. Sequenced sample: peripheral blood. This CDR3 is CAISESGTSNIQYF. CDR3 bases: TGTGCCATCAGTGAGTCAGGGACTAGCAACATTCAGTACTTC.